This entry is about one T cell receptor (beta chain). The sample belongs to a study of blood T cell repertoires in COVID-19. Study in general: From the United States, Italy and Spain came samples of acute and convalescent COVID-19.

Produced via immunoSEQ multiplex PCR; TCRdb's table is partial and in-frame only. Of about 270,000 clones detected, about 88% appear once; the ten largest clones hold under 3.5%. Participants reported their clinical history, and cohort assignment relied on those reports. The CDR3 runs to 17 residues. Germline trimming cut 0 bases from V and 8 bases from J; bases unmatched to any gene: 9. Germline V gene data show CDR1 as MGHRA and CDR2 as YSYEKL. The origin of this receptor is a woman aged 45-59 years who had recovered from COVID-19. The J gene is TRBJ2-1, the V gene TRBV4-1, with 11 bases identical to TRBD2. Sequencing used PBMCs or T cells enriched from blood (not recorded which). CDR3 DNA: TGCGCCAGCAGCCAAGAGATCACTAGCGGGAGTGTATATGAGCAGTTCTTC. This encodes CASSQEITSGSVYEQFF.